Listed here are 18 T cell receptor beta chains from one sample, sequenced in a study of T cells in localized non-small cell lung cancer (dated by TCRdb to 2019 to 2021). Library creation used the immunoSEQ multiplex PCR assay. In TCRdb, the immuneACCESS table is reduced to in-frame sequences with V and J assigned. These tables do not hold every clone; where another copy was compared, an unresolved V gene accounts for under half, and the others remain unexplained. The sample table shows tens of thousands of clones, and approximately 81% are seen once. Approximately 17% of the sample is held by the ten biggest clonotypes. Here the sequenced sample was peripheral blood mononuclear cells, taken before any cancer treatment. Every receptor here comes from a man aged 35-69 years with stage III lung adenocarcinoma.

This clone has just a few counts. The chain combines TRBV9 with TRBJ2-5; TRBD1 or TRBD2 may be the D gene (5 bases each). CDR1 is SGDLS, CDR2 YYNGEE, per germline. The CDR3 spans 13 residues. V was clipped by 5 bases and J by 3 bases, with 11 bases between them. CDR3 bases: TGTGCCAGCAGACCTGTGGGGGAAGAGACCCAGTACTTC. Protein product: CASRPVGEETQYF. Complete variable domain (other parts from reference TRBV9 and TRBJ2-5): DSGVTQTPKHLITATGQRVTLRCSPRSGDLSVYWYQQSLDQGLQFLIQYYNGEERAKGNILERFSAQQFPDLHSELNLSSLELGDSALYFCASRPVGEETQYFGPGTRLLVL.

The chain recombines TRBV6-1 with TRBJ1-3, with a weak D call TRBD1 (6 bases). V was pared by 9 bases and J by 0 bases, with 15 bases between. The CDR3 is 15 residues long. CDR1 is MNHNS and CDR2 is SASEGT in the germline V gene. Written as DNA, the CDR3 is TGTGCCAGTAAGGGAGGGGGGTTCTCTGGAAACACCATATATTTT. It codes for CASKGGGFSGNTIYF.

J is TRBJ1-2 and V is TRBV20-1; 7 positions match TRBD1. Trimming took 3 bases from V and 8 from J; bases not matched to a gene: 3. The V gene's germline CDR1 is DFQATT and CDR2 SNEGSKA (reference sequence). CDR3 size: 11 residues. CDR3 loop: CSARGQNGYTF. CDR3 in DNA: TGCAGTGCTAGGGGACAGAACGGCTACACCTTC.

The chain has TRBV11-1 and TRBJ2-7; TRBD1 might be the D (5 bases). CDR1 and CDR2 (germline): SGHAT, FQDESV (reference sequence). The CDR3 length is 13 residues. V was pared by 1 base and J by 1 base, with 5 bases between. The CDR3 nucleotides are TGTGCCAGCAGCTTAGGACAGTCCTACGAGCAGTACTTC. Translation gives CASSLGQSYEQYF.

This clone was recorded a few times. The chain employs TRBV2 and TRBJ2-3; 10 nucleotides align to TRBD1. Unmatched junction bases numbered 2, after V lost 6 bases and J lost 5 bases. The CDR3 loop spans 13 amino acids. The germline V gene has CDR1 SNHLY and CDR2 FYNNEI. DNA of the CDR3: TGTGCCAGCAGGGGGACAGGGGTAGATACGCAGTATTTT. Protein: CASRGTGVDTQYF. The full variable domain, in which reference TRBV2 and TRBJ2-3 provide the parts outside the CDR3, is EPEVTQTPSHQVTQMGQEVILRCVPISNHLYFYWYRQILGQKVEFLVSFYNNEISEKSEIFDDQFSVERPDGSNFTLKIRSTKLEDSAMYFCASRGTGVDTQYFGPGTRLTVL.

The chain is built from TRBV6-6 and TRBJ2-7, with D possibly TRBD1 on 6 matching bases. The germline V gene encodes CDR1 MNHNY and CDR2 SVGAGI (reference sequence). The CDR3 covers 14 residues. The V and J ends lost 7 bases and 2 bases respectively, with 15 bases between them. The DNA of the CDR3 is TGTGCCAGCATCCCCAGGGCAGGGGCCTACGAGCAGTACTTC. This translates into CASIPRAGAYEQYF.

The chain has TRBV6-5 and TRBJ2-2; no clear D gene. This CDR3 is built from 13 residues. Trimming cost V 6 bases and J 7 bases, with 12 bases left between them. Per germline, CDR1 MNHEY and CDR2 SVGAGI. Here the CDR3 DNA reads TGTGCCAGCAGGCTCAGCCCCAACGGGGAGCTGTTTTTT. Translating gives CASRLSPNGELFF.

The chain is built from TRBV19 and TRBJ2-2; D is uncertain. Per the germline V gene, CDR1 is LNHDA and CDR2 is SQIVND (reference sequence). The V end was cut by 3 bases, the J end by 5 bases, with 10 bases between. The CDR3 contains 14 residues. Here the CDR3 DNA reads TGTGCCAGTAGTATTACCCAAGGGACCGGGGAGCTGTTTTTT. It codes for CASSITQGTGELFF.

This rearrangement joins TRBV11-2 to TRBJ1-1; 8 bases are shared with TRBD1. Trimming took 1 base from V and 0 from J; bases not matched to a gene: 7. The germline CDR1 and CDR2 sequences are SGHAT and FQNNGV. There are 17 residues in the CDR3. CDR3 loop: CASSLVRGQGMNTEAFF. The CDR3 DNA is TGTGCCAGCAGCTTAGTACGTGGACAGGGAATGAACACTGAAGCTTTCTTT.

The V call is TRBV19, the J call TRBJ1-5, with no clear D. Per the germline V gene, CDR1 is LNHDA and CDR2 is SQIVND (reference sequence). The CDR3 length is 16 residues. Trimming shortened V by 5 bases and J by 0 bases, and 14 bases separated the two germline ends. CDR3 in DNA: TGTGCCAGTAGTGGAACGGAGGGATATAGCAATCAGCCCCAGCATTTT. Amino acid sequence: CASSGTEGYSNQPQHF.

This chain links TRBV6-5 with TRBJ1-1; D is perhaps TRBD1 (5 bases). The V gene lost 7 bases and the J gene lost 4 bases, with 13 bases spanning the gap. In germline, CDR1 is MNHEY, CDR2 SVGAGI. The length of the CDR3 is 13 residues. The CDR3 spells CASTATESTEAFF. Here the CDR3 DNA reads TGTGCCAGCACTGCGACAGAGTCCACTGAAGCTTTCTTT.

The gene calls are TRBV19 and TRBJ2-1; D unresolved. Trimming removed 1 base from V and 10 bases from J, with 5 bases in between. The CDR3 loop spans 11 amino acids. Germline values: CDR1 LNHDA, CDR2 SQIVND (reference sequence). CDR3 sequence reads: CASSIAREQFF. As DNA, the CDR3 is TGTGCCAGTAGTATAGCCCGGGAGCAGTTCTTC. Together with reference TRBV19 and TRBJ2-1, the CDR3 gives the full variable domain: DGGITQSPKYLFRKEGQNVTLSCEQNLNHDAMYWYRQDPGQGLRLIYYSQIVNDFQKGDIAEGYSVSREKKESFPLTVTSAQKNPTAFYLCASSIAREQFFGPGTRLTVL.

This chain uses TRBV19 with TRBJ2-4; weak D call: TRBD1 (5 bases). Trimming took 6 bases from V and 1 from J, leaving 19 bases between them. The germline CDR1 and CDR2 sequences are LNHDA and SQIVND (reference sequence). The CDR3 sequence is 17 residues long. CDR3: CASRPLVQGFAKNIQYF. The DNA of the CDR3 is TGTGCCAGTAGGCCTCTCGTTCAGGGCTTCGCCAAAAACATTCAGTACTTC. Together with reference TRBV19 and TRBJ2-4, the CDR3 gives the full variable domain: DGGITQSPKYLFRKEGQNVTLSCEQNLNHDAMYWYRQDPGQGLRLIYYSQIVNDFQKGDIAEGYSVSREKKESFPLTVTSAQKNPTAFYLCASRPLVQGFAKNIQYFGAGTRLSVL.

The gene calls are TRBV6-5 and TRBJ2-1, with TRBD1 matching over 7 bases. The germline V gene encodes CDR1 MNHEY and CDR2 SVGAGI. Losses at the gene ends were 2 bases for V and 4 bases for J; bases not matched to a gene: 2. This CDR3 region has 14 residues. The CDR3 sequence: CASSYGTDYNEQFF. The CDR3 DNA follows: TGTGCCAGCAGTTACGGGACAGATTACAATGAGCAGTTCTTC.

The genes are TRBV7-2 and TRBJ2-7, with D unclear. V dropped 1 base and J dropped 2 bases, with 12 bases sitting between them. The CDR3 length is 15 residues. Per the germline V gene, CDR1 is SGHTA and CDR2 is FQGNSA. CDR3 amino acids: CASSLDSTATYEQYF. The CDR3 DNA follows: TGTGCCAGCAGCTTAGATTCAACGGCTACCTACGAGCAGTACTTC.

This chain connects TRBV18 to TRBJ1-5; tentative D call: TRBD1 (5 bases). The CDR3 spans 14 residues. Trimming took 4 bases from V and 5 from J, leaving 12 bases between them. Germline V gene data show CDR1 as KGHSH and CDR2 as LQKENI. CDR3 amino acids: CASSRGDNYQPQHF. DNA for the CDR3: TGTGCCAGCTCACGAGGGGATAACTATCAGCCCCAGCATTTT. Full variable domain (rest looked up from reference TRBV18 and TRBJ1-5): NAGVMQNPRHLVRRRGQEARLRCSPMKGHSHVYWYRQLPEEGLKFMVYLQKENIIDESGMPKERFSAEFPKEGPSILRIQQVVRGDSAAYFCASSRGDNYQPQHFGDGTRLSIL.

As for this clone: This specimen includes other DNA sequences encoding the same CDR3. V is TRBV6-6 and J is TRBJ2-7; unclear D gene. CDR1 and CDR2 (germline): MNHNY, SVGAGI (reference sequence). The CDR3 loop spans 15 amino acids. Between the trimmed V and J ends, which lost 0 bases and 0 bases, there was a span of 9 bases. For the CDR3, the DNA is TGTGCCAGCAGTTACTCCATTTCCTCCTCCTACGAGCAGTACTTC. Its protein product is CASSYSISSSYEQYF.

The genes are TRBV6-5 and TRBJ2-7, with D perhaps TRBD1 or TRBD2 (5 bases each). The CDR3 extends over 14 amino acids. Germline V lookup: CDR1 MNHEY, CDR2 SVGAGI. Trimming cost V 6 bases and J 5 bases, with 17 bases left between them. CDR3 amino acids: CASREGTSVDEQYF. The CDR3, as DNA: TGTGCCAGCAGAGAAGGGACCTCAGTTGACGAGCAGTACTTC.